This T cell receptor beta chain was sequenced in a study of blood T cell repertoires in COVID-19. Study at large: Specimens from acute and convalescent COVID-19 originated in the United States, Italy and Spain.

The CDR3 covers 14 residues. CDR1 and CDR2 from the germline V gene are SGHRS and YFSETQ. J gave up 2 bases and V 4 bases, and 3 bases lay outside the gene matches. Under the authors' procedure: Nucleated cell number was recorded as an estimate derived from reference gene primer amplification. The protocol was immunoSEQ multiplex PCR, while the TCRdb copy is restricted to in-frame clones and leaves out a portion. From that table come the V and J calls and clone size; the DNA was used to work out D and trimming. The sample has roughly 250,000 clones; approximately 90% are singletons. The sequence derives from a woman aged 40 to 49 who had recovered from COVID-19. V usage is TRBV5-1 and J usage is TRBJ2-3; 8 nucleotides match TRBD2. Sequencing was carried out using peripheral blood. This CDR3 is CASSRTSFTDTQYF. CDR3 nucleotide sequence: TGCGCCAGCAGCCGGACTAGCTTCACAGATACGCAGTATTTT.